This TCR beta chain was profiled in a study of blood T cell repertoires in COVID-19. Across the whole study: Sites in the United States, Italy and Spain provided acute and convalescent COVID-19 samples. T cells, B-cell-depleted T cells, or PBMCs provided the cDNA or gDNA that served as material.

Original processing methods: Scientists estimated how many nucleated cells there were by amplifying reference gene primers. Here immunoSEQ multiplex PCR was the method, and the copy in TCRdb shows in-frame clones only, minus some. From that table come the V and J calls and clone size; the DNA was used to work out D and trimming. This table has fewer than 110,000 clones, about 90% appearing once. This CDR3 has 13 amino acids. Trimming stripped 0 bases from V and 4 bases from J, with 7 bases between. Per the germline V gene, CDR1 is SGHRS and CDR2 is YFSETQ. Remarks on this clone: At the DNA level, this CDR3 is encoded by other sequences in the same sample as well.

This receptor was identified in a woman aged 25 to 39 with acute or convalescent COVID-19. The gene calls are TRBV5-1 and TRBJ1-2; a weak D match, TRBD1 (6 bases). The sequencing sample was made of peripheral blood. This chain's CDR3 is CASSLGRGYGYTF. CDR3 nucleotides: TGCGCCAGCAGCTTGGGCAGGGGCTATGGCTACACCTTC.